The 10 T cell receptor beta chains below were found in one sample sequenced in a study of cytomegalovirus exposure and HLA in healthy donors. The PCR ran on 60 Vbeta and 13 Jbeta primers. Only in-frame clones appear in the TCRdb table, and some are missing; sequencing was by immunoSEQ multiplex PCR. The sample shows under 250,000 clones, over 75% of them seen only once. The sequenced sample consisted of PBMCs. Every receptor here comes from a woman aged 50 to 65 in good health and CMV-seronegative.

As regards this clone: This sample includes further DNA sequences coding for the same CDR3. V is TRBV27 and J is TRBJ1-1; D is perhaps TRBD1 (5 bases). This CDR3 has 14 residues. Germline V gene data show CDR1 as MNHEY and CDR2 as SMNVEV (reference sequence). Trimming shortened V by 2 bases and J by 1 base, and 8 bases separated the two germline ends. CDR3 nucleotide sequence: TGTGCCAGCAGTTTAAGGGGCGAGAACACTGAAGCTTTCTTT. Translating gives CASSLRGENTEAFF.

This clone was recorded once. The chain combines TRBV19 with TRBJ2-1; possibly TRBD1 for D (6 bases). The CDR3 is made up of 15 amino acids. Germline lookup yields CDR1 LNHDA and CDR2 SQIVND (reference sequence). V shed 3 bases and J shed 2 bases, with 11 bases lying between them. The CDR3 sequence: CASSMADRTYNEQFF. CDR3 bases: TGTGCCAGTAGTATGGCAGACAGGACCTACAATGAGCAGTTCTTC.

The chain has TRBV10-2 and TRBJ2-1, with D perhaps matching TRBD2 (5 bases). There are 15 residues in the CDR3. Germline V CDR1 and CDR2: WSHSY, SAAADI. V lost 0 bases and J lost 3, with 9 bases in between. The CDR3 reads CASSESSGGYNEQFF. Written as DNA, the CDR3 is TGCGCCAGCAGTGAGTCGAGCGGAGGCTACAATGAGCAGTTCTTC.

V usage is TRBV5-6 and J usage is TRBJ2-3; D might be TRBD1 (6 bases). V shed 2 bases and J shed 1 base, with 11 bases lying between them. This CDR3 region has 15 residues. Germline V gene data show CDR1 as SGHDT and CDR2 as YYEEEE. The CDR3 sequence is CASSLTGLGTDTQYF. The CDR3 DNA follows: TGTGCCAGCAGCTTAACAGGGTTGGGCACAGATACGCAGTATTTT.

The chain links TRBV5-4 to TRBJ2-3, with TRBD2 matching over 11 bases. The CDR3 is 16 residues long. The germline CDR1 and CDR2 sequences are SGHNT and YYREEE (reference sequence). Losses at the gene ends were 0 bases for V and 2 bases for J; bases not matched to a gene: 2. CDR3 in amino acids: CASSLASGRFTDTQYF. The CDR3 DNA follows: TGTGCCAGCAGCTTGGCTAGCGGGAGGTTCACAGATACGCAGTATTTT.

V gene TRBV7-8 combines with J gene TRBJ1-4; no clear D. The CDR3 is made up of 13 amino acids. Trimming pared 2 bases from V and 12 bases from J, leaving 13 bases between. From germline, CDR1 is SGHVS and CDR2 FQNEAQ. The chain's CDR3 is CASSLSGRVELFF. The CDR3 DNA reads TGTGCCAGCAGCTTAAGTGGGAGGGTCGAACTGTTTTTT.

This clone was seen a single time. This chain links TRBV7-8 with TRBJ1-4, with 10 positions matching TRBD1. With V trimmed by 5 bases and J by 5 bases, 2 bases remained unmatched. CDR1 SGHVS and CDR2 FQNEAQ come from the germline V gene. The CDR3 is made up of 14 amino acids. The CDR3 protein is CASSRGQGNEKLFF. The DNA of the CDR3 is TGTGCCAGCAGCCGGGGACAGGGGAATGAAAAACTGTTTTTT.

This clone appeared a single time. V is TRBV2 and J is TRBJ2-3; 9 bases match TRBD2. The CDR3 is made up of 16 amino acids. V was pared by 0 bases and J by 6 bases, with 7 bases of the junction left unmatched. Germline V CDR1 and CDR2: SNHLY, FYNNEI. The DNA of the CDR3 is TGTGCCAGCAGTGAAGCGGCAACTAGCGGGCGCGATACGCAGTATTTT. This codes for CASSEAATSGRDTQYF. The whole variable domain, filled in from reference TRBV2 and TRBJ2-3, reads EPEVTQTPSHQVTQMGQEVILRCVPISNHLYFYWYRQILGQKVEFLVSFYNNEISEKSEIFDDQFSVERPDGSNFTLKIRSTKLEDSAMYFCASSEAATSGRDTQYFGPGTRLTVL.

The V call is TRBV18, the J call TRBJ1-5, with D perhaps TRBD1 (6 bases). CDR1 is KGHSH, CDR2 LQKENI, per germline. The CDR3 sequence is 15 residues long. V gave up 6 bases and J gave up 2 bases, with 14 bases separating them. The CDR3 sequence is CASSPGAGGNQPQHF. The CDR3 DNA is TGTGCCAGCTCTCCTGGGGCAGGGGGCAATCAGCCCCAGCATTTT.

V and J are TRBV28 and TRBJ1-3; TRBD1 aligns across 9 bases. The CDR3 contains 15 residues. Germline V gives CDR1 MDHEN, CDR2 SYDVKM. J was trimmed by 4 bases and V by 5 bases; bases with no gene match: 6. CDR3 protein: CASSPTGGGGNTIYF. CDR3 nucleotides: TGTGCCAGCAGTCCCACAGGGGGCGGCGGAAACACCATATATTTT. The entire variable domain, with the rest obtained from reference TRBV28 and TRBJ1-3, is as follows: DVKVTQSSRYLVKRTGEKVFLECVQDMDHENMFWYRQDPGLGLRLIYFSYDVKMKEKGDIPEGYSVSREKKERFSLILESASTNQTSMYLCASSPTGGGGNTIYFGEGSWLTVV.